A single sample is the source of the 8 T cell receptor beta chains below, sequenced in a study of T cell responses to AZD1222 COVID-19 vaccine. The protocol was immunoSEQ multiplex PCR, while the TCRdb copy is restricted to in-frame clones and leaves out a portion. The data contain roughly 130,000 clones, about 91% of them singletons. This specimen consisted of peripheral blood, obtained on day 0 of AZD1222 vaccination. The receptors here all came from an adult in good health.

V gene TRBV7-6 combines with J gene TRBJ2-2; D gene ambiguous. Trimming removed 1 base at V and 7 bases at J, with 7 bases between. Germline assignment: CDR1 SGHVS and CDR2 FNYEAQ. The CDR3 consists of 13 residues. In nucleotides, the CDR3 is TGTGCCAGCAGCTTAGGGGTCGGCGGGGAGCTGTTTTTT. It codes for CASSLGVGGELFF.

The genes are TRBV5-4 and TRBJ2-3, with TRBD2 matching 8 bases. This CDR3 has 16 amino acids. With V trimmed by 5 bases and J by 2 bases, 10 bases remained unmatched. Germline-derived CDR1 and CDR2 are SGHNT and YYREEE (reference sequence). Here the CDR3 reads CASSDGGGLPTDTQYF. The CDR3 coding sequence is TGTGCCAGCAGTGACGGCGGGGGGCTTCCCACAGATACGCAGTATTTT.

Here the CDR3 DNA reads TGTGCCAGTAGGGACAGCGGACTTGGAAACACCATATATTTT. This encodes CASRDSGLGNTIYF. This chain connects TRBV19 to TRBJ1-3, with D tentatively TRBD1 (6 bases). The V gene's germline CDR1 is LNHDA and CDR2 SQIVND (reference sequence). CDR3 size: 14 residues. The V gene lost 6 bases and the J gene lost 3 bases, with 12 bases spanning the gap.

The CDR3 nucleotides are TGTGCCAGCAGTTTCAGGGGAAGGGGGGAAAAACTGTTTTTT. Encoded protein: CASSFRGRGEKLFF. The J gene is TRBJ1-4, the V gene TRBV2, with TRBD1 as a possible D gene (6 bases). The CDR3 is made up of 14 amino acids. The germline gives CDR1 SNHLY, CDR2 FYNNEI. V lost 5 bases, J lost 8 bases, and 15 bases lay in between.

This sequence joins TRBV15 and TRBJ1-6, with a weak D call TRBD1 (6 bases). Germline V gene sequence: CDR1 LNHNV, CDR2 YYDKDF (reference sequence). V was cut by 3 bases and J by 8 bases, with 14 bases left in between. The CDR3 sequence is 15 residues long. CDR3 bases: TGTGCCACCAGCAGCGGGGGCAATTGGGATTCACCCCTCCACTTT. Translation gives CATSSGGNWDSPLHF.

This clone has a single count. The V gene is TRBV27, the J gene TRBJ1-1; D gene uncertain. This CDR3 is 14 amino acids long. V lost 3 bases and J lost 4, with 12 bases in between. Per the germline V gene, CDR1 is MNHEY and CDR2 is SMNVEV (reference sequence). CDR3 nucleotides: TGTGCCAGCAGTTTTAGCCAGAGAGCCACTGAAGCTTTCTTT. As protein: CASSFSQRATEAFF.

This clone showed up just a few times. The rearrangement links TRBV4-3 to TRBJ2-2, with a weak D call TRBD2 (6 bases). This CDR3 is built from 15 residues. Germline values: CDR1 LGHNA, CDR2 YSLEER. Deletions cut 0 bases from V and 5 bases from J, with 10 bases between. The CDR3 DNA reads TGCGCCAGCAGCCAAGAATACGGGGGAACCGGGGAGCTGTTTTTT. Its translation is CASSQEYGGTGELFF.

This chain links TRBV6-6 with TRBJ1-4; 7 bases are shared with TRBD1. With V trimmed by 5 bases and J by 1 base, 10 bases remained unmatched. The CDR3 extends over 17 amino acids. Germline V lookup: CDR1 MNHNY, CDR2 SVGAGI (reference sequence). This chain's CDR3 is CASSPFGTVRTNEKLFF. CDR3 coding DNA: TGTGCCAGCAGTCCGTTTGGGACAGTTCGAACTAATGAAAAACTGTTTTTT.